The clone carrying this T cell receptor (beta chain) was found a few times. Germline values: CDR1 LNHNV, CDR2 YYDKDF (reference sequence). V was pared by 0 bases and J by 3 bases, with 17 bases between. This CDR3 has 17 residues. These data originate in a study of neoadjuvant nivolumab and ipilimumab in lung cancer. Overall study: The combination arm added day-1 ipilimumab 1 mg/kg to nivolumab 3 mg/kg on days 1, 15, 29.

The table came from immunoSEQ multiplex PCR; TCRdb's copy has only in-frame clones and leaves some out. The repertoire holds approximately 29,000 clones, 75% to 85% seen once, with 5% to 6.5% in the top ten. The origin of this receptor is an adult with non-small cell lung cancer. The chain couples TRBV15 to TRBJ1-1; TRBD1 might be the D (6 bases). The sample here was tumor tissue, taken after neoadjuvant nivolumab, alone or with ipilimumab, at or shortly before surgery. The CDR3 bases are TGTGCCACCAGCAGAGACCTGACAGGCGAGGTGTACACTGAAGCTTTCTTT. It encodes CATSRDLTGEVYTEAFF.